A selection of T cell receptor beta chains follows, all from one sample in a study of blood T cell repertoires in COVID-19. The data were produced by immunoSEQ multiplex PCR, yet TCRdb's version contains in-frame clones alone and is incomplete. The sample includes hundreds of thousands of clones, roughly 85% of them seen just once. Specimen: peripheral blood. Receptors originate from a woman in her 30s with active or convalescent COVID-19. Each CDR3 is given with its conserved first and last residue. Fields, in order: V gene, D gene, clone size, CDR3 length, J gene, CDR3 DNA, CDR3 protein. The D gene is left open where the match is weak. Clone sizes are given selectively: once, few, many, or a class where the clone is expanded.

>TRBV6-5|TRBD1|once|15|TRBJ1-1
TGTGCCAGCAGTCCCCGGACAGGACCCAACACTGAAGCTTTCTTT
CASSPRTGPNTEAFF
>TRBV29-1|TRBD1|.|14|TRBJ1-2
TGCAGCGTTGAAGATCTGGGACAGATGGGGGGCTACACCTTC
CSVEDLGQMGGYTF
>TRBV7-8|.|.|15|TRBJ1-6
TGTGCCAGCAGCTTAGAGCCGGGGGTACGATCACCCCTCCACTTT
CASSLEPGVRSPLHF
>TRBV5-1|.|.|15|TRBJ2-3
TGCGCCAGCAGCCCGACAGCCCCAGGACGAGATACGCAGTATTTT
CASSPTAPGRDTQYF
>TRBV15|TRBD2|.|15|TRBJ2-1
TGTGCCACCAGCAGAGTAGCGGGGGGGCTCAATGAGCAGTTCTTC
CATSRVAGGLNEQFF
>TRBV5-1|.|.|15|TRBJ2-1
TGCGCCAGCAGCCAACAGGGAAGCTCCTACAATGAGCAGTTCTTC
CASSQQGSSYNEQFF
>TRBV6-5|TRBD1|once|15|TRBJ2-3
TGTGCCAGCAGTTACGGCGGACAGGGTCCAGATACGCAGTATTTT
CASSYGGQGPDTQYF
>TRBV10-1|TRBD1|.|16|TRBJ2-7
TGCGCCAGCAGTGAGTCTGTCGGACAGGGCACCGGCGAGCAGTACTTC
CASSESVGQGTGEQYF
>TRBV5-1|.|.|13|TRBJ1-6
TGCGCCAGCAGCGCCCCGACAGAATCAACCCTCCACTTT
CASSAPTESTLHF
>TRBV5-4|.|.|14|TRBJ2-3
TGTGCCAGCAGCCCCGTAGCGACGACAGATACGCAGTATTTT
CASSPVATTDTQYF
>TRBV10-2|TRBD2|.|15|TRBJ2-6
TGCGCCAGCTCCGGGACTAGCTTTGGGGCCAACGTCCTGACTTTC
CASSGTSFGANVLTF
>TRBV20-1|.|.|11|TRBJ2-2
TGCAGTGCTAGAGCGACCGGGGAGCTGTTTTTT
CSARATGELFF
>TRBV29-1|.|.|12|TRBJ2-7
TGCAGCGTTACAGGGACTAACTACGAGCAGTACTTC
CSVTGTNYEQYF
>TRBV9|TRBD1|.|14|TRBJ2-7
TGTGCCAGCAGCGAGAGGACAGGATTCTACGAGCAGTACTTC
CASSERTGFYEQYF
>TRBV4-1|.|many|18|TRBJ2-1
TGCGCCAGCAGCCAAGATCTAATCGGTTGGCAGGGTTCCAATGAGCAGTTCTTC
CASSQDLIGWQGSNEQFF
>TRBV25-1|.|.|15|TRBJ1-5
TGTGCCAGCAGTGACAGTCAGGGCAGCAATCAGCCCCAGCATTTT
CASSDSQGSNQPQHF
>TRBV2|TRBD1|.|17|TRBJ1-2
TGTGCCAGCAGCTCCGCAACAACAGGGGCCGGAGGCTATGGCTACACCTTC
CASSSATTGAGGYGYTF
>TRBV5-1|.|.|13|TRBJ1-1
TGCGCCAGCAGCTTGGAAGGGGGCACTGAAGCTTTCTTT
CASSLEGGTEAFF
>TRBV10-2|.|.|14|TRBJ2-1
TGCGCCAGCAGTCGGACTGGACCATACAATGAGCAGTTCTTC
CASSRTGPYNEQFF
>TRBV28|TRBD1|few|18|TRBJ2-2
TGTGCCAGCAGGGGACAGGGTATATTTAGCATTCGGGCCGGGGAGCTGTTTTTT
CASRGQGIFSIRAGELFF
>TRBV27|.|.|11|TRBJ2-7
TGTGCCAGCAGTGCCGGGTTCGAGCAGTACTTC
CASSAGFEQYF
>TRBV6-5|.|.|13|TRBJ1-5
TGTGCCAGCACCACTGTGCGGGATCAGCCCCAGCATTTT
CASTTVRDQPQHF
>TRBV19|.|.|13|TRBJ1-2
TGTGCCAGTAGTATAGATACAGATCGGGGCTACACCTTC
CASSIDTDRGYTF
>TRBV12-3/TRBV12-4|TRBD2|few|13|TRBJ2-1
TGTGCCAGCAGTTTAATAACTAGCGGGCCACAGTTCTTC
CASSLITSGPQFF
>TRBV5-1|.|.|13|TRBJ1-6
TGCGCCAGCGCGGACAACCTTAATTCACCCCTCCACTTT
CASADNLNSPLHF
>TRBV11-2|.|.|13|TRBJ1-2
TGTGCCAGCAGCCATGATTGGAGTCCTGGCTACACCTTC
CASSHDWSPGYTF
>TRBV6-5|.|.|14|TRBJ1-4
TGTGCCAGCAGTTACTCTTGGGGCGGAGGGAAACTGTTTTTT
CASSYSWGGGKLFF
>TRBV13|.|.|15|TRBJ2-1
TGTGCCAGCAGCCCCGGCGTAGCGTCCTACAATGAGCAGTTCTTC
CASSPGVASYNEQFF
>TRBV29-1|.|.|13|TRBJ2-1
TGCAGCCTAAAGCGGGTTTTGGGCAATGAGCAGTTCTTC
CSLKRVLGNEQFF
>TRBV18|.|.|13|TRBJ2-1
TGTGCCAGCTCACCCCCGGGGGTCAATGAGCAGTTCTTC
CASSPPGVNEQFF
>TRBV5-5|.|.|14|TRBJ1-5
TGTGCCAGCAGCGCCGGTCGAGGCAATCAGCCCCAGCATTTT
CASSAGRGNQPQHF
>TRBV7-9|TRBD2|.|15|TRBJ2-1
TGTGCCAGCAGCTTAGCACTAGCGGGAGCGGATGAGCAGTTCTTC
CASSLALAGADEQFF
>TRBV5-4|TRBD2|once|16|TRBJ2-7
TGTGCCAGCAGCCTGGGCGGGACTAGCGGGGCAGGAGAGCAGTACTTC
CASSLGGTSGAGEQYF
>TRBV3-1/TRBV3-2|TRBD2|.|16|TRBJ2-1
TGTGCCAGCAGCCCTCCGGGACTAGCGGGACCGTATGAGCAGTTCTTC
CASSPPGLAGPYEQFF
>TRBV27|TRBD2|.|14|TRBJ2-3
TGTGCCAGCAGCCTTGGGACTAGCGGGCTGACGCAGTATTTT
CASSLGTSGLTQYF
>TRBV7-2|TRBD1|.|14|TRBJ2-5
TGTGCCAGCAGCGACGACAGGGTCCAAGAGACCCAGTACTTC
CASSDDRVQETQYF
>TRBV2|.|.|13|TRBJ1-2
TGTGCCAGCAGTGACAGGGTTCTAGGAGGCTACACCTTC
CASSDRVLGGYTF
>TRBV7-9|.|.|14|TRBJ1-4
TGTGCCAGCAGCTTAGACAGTCCTAATGAAAAACTGTTTTTT
CASSLDSPNEKLFF
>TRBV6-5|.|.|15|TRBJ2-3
TGTGCCTACTCCAGTTGGGGGGGGGCCACAGATACGCAGTATTTT
CAYSSWGGATDTQYF
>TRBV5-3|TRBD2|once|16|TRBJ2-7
TGTGCCAGAAGCTTGGCTAGCGGGGGAAATCTCTACGAGCAGTACTTC
CARSLASGGNLYEQYF
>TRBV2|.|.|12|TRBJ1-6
TGTGCCAGCAGTGAGCCGACAGGTTCGGTCCACTTT
CASSEPTGSVHF
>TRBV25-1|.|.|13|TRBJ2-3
TGTGCCAGCAGTAAGAATTCGGGGTTTACGCAGTATTTT
CASSKNSGFTQYF
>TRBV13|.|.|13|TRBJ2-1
TGTGCCAGCAGCTTATACGGGTACAATGAGCAGTTCTTC
CASSLYGYNEQFF
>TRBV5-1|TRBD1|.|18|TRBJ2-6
TGCGCCAGCAGCTTGGCCGCAGACAGGGGGCCTGGGGCCAACGTCCTGACTTTC
CASSLAADRGPGANVLTF
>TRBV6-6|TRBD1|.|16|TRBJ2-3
TGTGCCAGCAGTTACAGTGGACAGGGTGGCTCAGATACGCAGTATTTT
CASSYSGQGGSDTQYF
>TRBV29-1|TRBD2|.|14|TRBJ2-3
TGCAGCGCTGGACTAGCGGGGGCCACAGATACGCAGTATTTT
CSAGLAGATDTQYF
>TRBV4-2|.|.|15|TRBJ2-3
TGTGCCAGCAGCCAAGGCCTAGTCAACACAGATACGCAGTATTTT
CASSQGLVNTDTQYF
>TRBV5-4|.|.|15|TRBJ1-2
TGTGCCAGCAGCTTGTCCCAAGGCGGGCTCTATGGCTACACCTTC
CASSLSQGGLYGYTF